This section outlines one T cell receptor (beta chain) sequence together with its context. Its antigen is unknown. The data were taken from a study of shared clonotypes between healthy human individuals. Across the study: Ranging from 18 to 49 in age, donors were a couple of women and three men. Study-level findings and limits: Memory subsets generally showed smaller estimated richness than naive subsets did.

This CDR3 spans 16 amino acids. Germline V gene lookup returns CDR1 MGHRA and CDR2 YSYEKL. After removal of 4 bases from V and 8 bases from J, the junction contained 7 bases not matched to a gene. Investigators spread the genomic DNA of each subset evenly over several immunoSEQ plates. TCRdb's table, derived via immunoSEQ multiplex PCR, lists solely in-frame clones and lacks some. The table has just over 2,000,000 clones, 95% seen once; the top ten hold 0.13%. Sequencing used naive CD4+ T cells sorted from blood. Subset described: CD45RA+ positively selected. This chain connects TRBV4-1 to TRBJ1-6; 11 bases are shared with TRBD1. The receptor was isolated from a man between 18 and 35 years old in good health. CDR3 loop: CASSPWTGGWDSPLHF. CDR3 nucleotide sequence: TGCGCCAGCAGCCCCTGGACAGGGGGCTGGGATTCACCCCTCCACTTT.